The source of this TCR beta chain is a study of T cell responses to AZD1222 COVID-19 vaccine. Study-level results: Repertoires in all cases were sampled only once the peak T cell response had passed. Donors, mostly white British, included more females; clonal diversity was possibly underestimated. Baseline seropositivity occurred in only a handful of AZD1222 recipients. Distributed over spike, vaccine-associated CD4 TCRs predominated at 160-218 and 743-854.

The protocol was immunoSEQ multiplex PCR, while the TCRdb copy is restricted to in-frame clones and leaves out a portion. The sample holds more than 100,000 clones, around 90% seen once. Notes on this clone: Its antigen is unidentified.

CDR3 length: 15 residues. Trimming took off 6 bases at V and 3 bases at J, with 15 bases between the two ends. Germline-derived CDR1 and CDR2 are SGHNT and YYREEE (reference sequence). The starting material was peripheral blood, obtained 28 days after the second AZD1222 dose. The chain combines TRBV5-4 with TRBJ1-4, with no clear D. The TCR comes from an adult who received the AZD1222 COVID-19 vaccine. The CDR3 coding sequence is TGTGCCAGCACCTCCAGGACGGGCCCTAATGAAAAACTGTTTTTT. Translated, it gives CASTSRTGPNEKLFF.